This note documents a single T cell receptor beta chain sequence. What it recognizes is unknown. These data are taken from a study of T cell responses to AZD1222 COVID-19 vaccine. About the study: Whether given at about 4 or about 12 weeks, second doses were pooled.

CDR1 is LGHNA and CDR2 is YNFKEQ in the germline V gene. The CDR3 is 17 amino acids. V shed 0 bases, J shed 2 bases, and the junction held 4 bases outside the gene matches. Assay: immunoSEQ multiplex PCR; the TCRdb copy retains only in-frame clones and omits some. Of more than 150,000 clones listed, almost 90% are singletons. Findings and limits, study-wide: Per reports, nearly half of all spike-specific TCRs target regions that are unmutated in variants. Scientists sampled the repertoires only once the peak T cell response had passed.

V usage is TRBV4-2 and J usage is TRBJ2-6; 7 bases agree with TRBD2. Here the sequenced sample was peripheral blood, taken on day 0 of AZD1222 vaccination. The TCR was taken from an adult in good health. The DNA of the CDR3 is TGTGCCAGCAGCCAAGATTTGGCGGGGGCTGGGGCCAACGTCCTGACTTTC. This codes for CASSQDLAGAGANVLTF.